These 21 T cell receptor beta chains originate from one sample sequenced in a study of T cell repertoires in cytomegalovirus infection. TCRdb reanalysed the reads using MiXCR and keeps one entry per CDR3 protein. The sample contains hundreds of thousands of distinct CDR3 sequences, 33% of which appear only once. No antigen has been assigned to these receptors. The sample was cultured PBMCs, taken from culture after CMV antigen stimulation. The receptor source for this set is a human donor in good health (CMV status not recorded). Some clones in this sample may be carry-over from other donors' samples.

The rearrangement uses TRBV7-9 and TRBJ1-2; D unclear. Germline V gives CDR1 SEHNR, CDR2 FQNEAQ (reference sequence). Trimming shortened V by 3 bases and J by 12 bases, and 8 bases separated the two germline ends. The CDR3 covers 10 residues. CDR3 nucleotide sequence: TGTGCCAGCAGCTTCGCAGGAAACACCTTC. Its protein product is CASSFAGNTF.

This clonotype came up once. The V gene is TRBV5-4, the J gene TRBJ2-7; D may be TRBD1 (5 bases). Germline V gene lookup returns CDR1 SGHNT and CDR2 YYREEE (reference sequence). The CDR3 spans 14 residues. Trimming removed 4 bases from V and 0 bases from J, with 11 bases in between. CDR3: CASSQDTISYEQYF. CDR3 DNA: TGTGCCAGCAGCCAGGACACCATCTCCTACGAGCAGTACTTC. Variable domain in full (rest from reference TRBV5-4 and TRBJ2-7): ETGVTQSPTHLIKTRGQQVTLRCSSQSGHNTVSWYQQALGQGPQFIFQYYREEENGRGNFPPRFSGLQFPNYSSELNVNALELDDSALYLCASSQDTISYEQYFGPGTRLTVT.

This clonotype was seen a handful of times. This chain links TRBV7-2 with TRBJ2-3; no clear D gene. Germline-derived CDR1 and CDR2 are SGHTA and FQGNSA. This CDR3 is built from 14 residues. V was pared by 8 bases and J by 4 bases, with 16 bases between. This chain's CDR3 is CASGPRWGSDTQYF. The CDR3 DNA reads TGTGCCAGCGGCCCCCGCTGGGGATCAGATACGCAGTATTTT.

This clonotype occurred once. V gene TRBV12-3 or TRBV12-4 combines with J gene TRBJ2-3; D call uncertain. Trimming removed 7 bases from V and 1 base from J, with 9 bases in between. This CDR3 is built from 13 residues. CDR3 sequence reads: CASIDSGTDTQYF. The CDR3 region has the DNA TGTGCCAGCATAGACTCTGGCACAGATACGCAGTATTTT.

V and J are TRBV6-1 and TRBJ1-1; D is perhaps TRBD1 (5 bases). Per germline, CDR1 MNHNS and CDR2 SASEGT. Trimming cost V 5 bases and J 2 bases, with 15 bases left between them. The CDR3 covers 15 residues. CDR3 DNA sequence: TGTGCCAGCAGTTATCCGGGACGACACAACACTGAAGCTTTCTTT. Translated, it gives CASSYPGRHNTEAFF.

In this sample, this clonotype turned up a few times. This chain links TRBV7-2 with TRBJ2-1, with TRBD2 matching 7 bases. Germline loops: CDR1 SGHTA, CDR2 FQGNSA. J was trimmed by 10 bases and V by 0 bases; bases with no gene match: 12. This CDR3 has 16 residues. The CDR3 loop is CASSLAPGGRSQEQFF. CDR3 in DNA: TGTGCCAGCAGCTTAGCCCCCGGCGGGAGATCACAGGAGCAGTTCTTC. Drawing the rest from reference TRBV7-2 and TRBJ2-1, the complete variable domain is GAGVSQSPSNKVTEKGKDVELRCDPISGHTALYWYRQSLGQGLEFLIYFQGNSAPDKSGLPSDRFSAERTGGSVSTLTIQRTQQEDSAVYLCASSLAPGGRSQEQFFGPGTRLTVL.

Details on this clonotype: This CDR3 fails to terminate in the conserved phenylalanine or tryptophan, so it likely reflects a read error. V and J are TRBV29-1 and TRBJ1-3; D uncertain. The CDR3 is 14 residues long. V was trimmed by 5 bases and J by 1 base, leaving 12 bases between them. Germline values: CDR1 SQVTM, CDR2 ANQGSEA. The CDR3 DNA reads as TGCAGCGTTCAAGGTGTTCCTTCTGGAAACACCATATATTTA. Encoded protein: CSVQGVPSGNTIYL.

This clonotype was counted at least ten times. In nucleotides, the CDR3 is TGTGCCAGCAGCTTATCTCTGGGGGAGACCCAGTACTTC. As protein: CASSLSLGETQYF. J is TRBJ2-5 and V is TRBV7-2; no reliable D call. V lost 2 bases, J lost 5 bases, and 9 bases lay in between. CDR3 length: 13 residues. Germline V gene lookup returns CDR1 SGHTA and CDR2 FQGNSA. Full variable domain (remainder filled in from reference TRBV7-2 and TRBJ2-5): GAGVSQSPSNKVTEKGKDVELRCDPISGHTALYWYRQSLGQGLEFLIYFQGNSAPDKSGLPSDRFSAERTGGSVSTLTIQRTQQEDSAVYLCASSLSLGETQYFGPGTRLLVL.

The rearrangement uses TRBV18 and TRBJ1-5; D not resolved. The CDR3 has 15 amino acids. Per germline, CDR1 KGHSH and CDR2 LQKENI. Trimming pared 4 bases from V and 7 bases from J, leaving 17 bases between. The CDR3 DNA follows: TGTGCCAGCTCACTTGGCACAGCCTCAATCCAGCCCCAGCATTTT. Its translation is CASSLGTASIQPQHF.

This clonotype appeared many times. V usage is TRBV27 and J usage is TRBJ1-1, with 10 bases matching TRBD1. Germline-derived CDR1 and CDR2 are MNHEY and SMNVEV (reference sequence). Germline trimming cut 5 bases from V and 4 bases from J; bases unmatched to any gene: 7. There are 15 residues in the CDR3. The CDR3 nucleotides are TGTGCCAGCAGTCCCTCCTGGACAGGGGGCACTGAAGCTTTCTTT. Encoded protein: CASSPSWTGGTEAFF.

The J gene is TRBJ1-2, the V gene TRBV6-5, with D possibly being TRBD1 (6 bases). Germline CDR1 MNHEY, CDR2 SVGAGI. V was trimmed by 8 bases and J by 1 base, leaving 20 bases between them. This CDR3 spans 16 amino acids. The CDR3 reads CASFGGGVGYNYGYTF. The DNA of the CDR3 is TGTGCCAGCTTTGGGGGGGGCGTCGGATATAACTATGGCTACACCTTC.

The CDR3, as DNA: TGCAGTGCTAGTGATAAGAGACATAGTATGGTCGCTTTCTTT. Its protein product is CSASDKRHSMVAFF. V usage is TRBV20-1 and J usage is TRBJ1-1, with unresolved D. Germline CDR1 DFQATT, CDR2 SNEGSKA (reference sequence). The CDR3 sequence is 14 residues long. The ends were cut back, 3 bases at V and 11 bases at J, with 22 bases in the middle.

Only a few counts were recorded for this clonotype. The V call is TRBV2, the J call TRBJ2-2; maybe TRBD1 (6 bases). This CDR3 contains 15 residues. The V end lost 7 bases, the J end lost 3 bases, and 15 bases lay between the germline ends. CDR1 is SNHLY, CDR2 FYNNEI, per germline. CDR3 protein: CASKRGIADTGELFF. As DNA, the CDR3 is TGTGCCAGCAAGAGGGGGATCGCGGACACCGGGGAGCTGTTTTTT. The complete variable domain, with remaining parts taken from reference TRBV2 and TRBJ2-2, reads EPEVTQTPSHQVTQMGQEVILRCVPISNHLYFYWYRQILGQKVEFLVSFYNNEISEKSEIFDDQFSVERPDGSNFTLKIRSTKLEDSAMYFCASKRGIADTGELFFGEGSRLTVL.

This clonotype turned up a few times. The chain couples TRBV20-1 to TRBJ2-5; 8 positions agree with TRBD2. J was trimmed by 1 base and V by 5 bases; bases with no gene match: 9. Germline V CDR1 and CDR2: DFQATT, SNEGSKA (reference sequence). The CDR3 contains 15 residues. The CDR3 DNA is TGCAGTGCTCAAGTTAGCGGGATTCTCCAAGAGACCCAGTACTTC. Its translation is CSAQVSGILQETQYF.

V is TRBV5-4 and J is TRBJ2-3; TRBD1 might be the D (6 bases). Trimming removed 3 bases at V and 4 bases at J, with 15 bases between. CDR1 SGHNT and CDR2 YYREEE come from the germline V gene (reference sequence). The CDR3 totals 15 residues. The CDR3 loop is CASSSRQQGSDTQYF. The CDR3 region has the DNA TGTGCCAGCAGCTCTCGCCAACAGGGATCAGATACGCAGTATTTT.

This chain joins TRBV15 and TRBJ1-3; no definite D call. Trimming shortened V by 6 bases and J by 1 base, and 10 bases separated the two germline ends. Germline loops: CDR1 LNHNV, CDR2 YYDKDF (reference sequence). CDR3 length: 14 amino acids. This chain's CDR3 is CATSSRVSGNTIYF. The CDR3 bases are TGTGCCACCAGTTCAAGGGTGTCTGGAAACACCATATATTTT.

V gene TRBV12-3 or TRBV12-4 combines with J gene TRBJ1-5; D uncertain. This CDR3 spans 14 amino acids. V gave up 3 bases and J gave up 5 bases, with 11 bases separating them. The CDR3 loop is CASSFRGLYQPQHF. The CDR3 coding sequence is TGTGCCAGCAGTTTCAGAGGTCTCTATCAGCCCCAGCATTTT.

The chain links TRBV28 to TRBJ1-6; tentative D call: TRBD1 (5 bases). This CDR3 contains 13 residues. Per the germline V gene, CDR1 is MDHEN and CDR2 is SYDVKM. Trimming cost V 8 bases and J 5 bases, with 10 bases left between them. The CDR3 region is CASGGRNNSPLHF. The CDR3 nucleotides read TGTGCCAGCGGGGGACGGAATAATTCACCCCTCCACTTT.

The chain has TRBV4-1 and TRBJ2-2, with D perhaps assigned TRBD1 or TRBD2 (6 bases each). Trimming pared 3 bases from V and 6 bases from J, leaving 23 bases between. CDR3 length: 18 residues. The V gene's germline CDR1 is MGHRA and CDR2 YSYEKL. The CDR3 DNA reads as TGCGCCAGCAGCCAGGTTTTGGGGGCCGGTAAGCGGGCCGGGGAGCTGTTTTTT. It yields the protein CASSQVLGAGKRAGELFF.

This clonotype was observed a handful of times. V usage is TRBV6-1 and J usage is TRBJ1-5, with D hard to call. Trimming removed 5 bases at V and 5 bases at J, with 25 bases between. CDR1 MNHNS and CDR2 SASEGT come from the germline V gene. The CDR3 runs 18 residues. The CDR3 DNA reads as TGTGCCAGCAGTTATTCTCCACTTCGACGGAAAGGGTATCAGCCCCAGCATTTT. Translation gives CASSYSPLRRKGYQPQHF.

The rearrangement uses TRBV19 and TRBJ2-1, with 7 bases matching TRBD1. CDR3 length: 14 residues. Germline assignment: CDR1 LNHDA and CDR2 SQIVND (reference sequence). V was clipped by 7 bases and J by 5 bases; unmatched bases: 8. The CDR3 spells CASKDRVYDNEQFF. In DNA form, the CDR3 reads TGTGCCAGTAAAGACAGGGTGTACGACAATGAGCAGTTCTTC.